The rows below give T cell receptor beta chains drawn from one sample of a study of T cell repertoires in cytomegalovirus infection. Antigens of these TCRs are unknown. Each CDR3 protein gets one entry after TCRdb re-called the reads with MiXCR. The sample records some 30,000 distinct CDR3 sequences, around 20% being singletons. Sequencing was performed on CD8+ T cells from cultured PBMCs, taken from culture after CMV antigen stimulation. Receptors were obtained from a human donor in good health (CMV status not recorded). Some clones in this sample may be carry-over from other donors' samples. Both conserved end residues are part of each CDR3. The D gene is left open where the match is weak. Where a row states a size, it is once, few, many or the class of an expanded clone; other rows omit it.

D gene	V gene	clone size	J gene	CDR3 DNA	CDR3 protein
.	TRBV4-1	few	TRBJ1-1	TGCGCCAGCAGCGTCCGGTTGAACACTGAAGCTTTCTTT	CASSVRLNTEAFF
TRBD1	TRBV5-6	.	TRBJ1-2	TGTGCCGCTGGGGCAGGGGGATCCTATGACTACACCTTC	CAAGAGGSYDYTF
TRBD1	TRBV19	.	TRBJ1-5	TGTGCCAGTAGTATCAAGGGGACAGGGGGTACGCCCCAGCATTTT	CASSIKGTGGTPQHF
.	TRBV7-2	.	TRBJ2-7	TGTGCCAGCAGTCGGGAACGGAGAGCCTACGAGCAGTACTTC	CASSRERRAYEQYF
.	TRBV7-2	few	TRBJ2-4	TGTGCCAGCAGCTTAGAATCCAAAAACATTCAGTACTTC	CASSLESKNIQYF
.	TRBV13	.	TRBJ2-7	TGTGCCAGCAGCTTAGAAGGCTCCTACGAGCAGTACTTC	CASSLEGSYEQYF
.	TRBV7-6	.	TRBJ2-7	TGTGCCAGCAGACCAGGCGCAGCCTACGAGCAGTACTTC	CASRPGAAYEQYF
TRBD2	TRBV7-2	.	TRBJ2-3	TGTGCCAGCAGCTTACGGACTAGCGGGGTTAGCACAGATACGCAGTATTTT	CASSLRTSGVSTDTQYF
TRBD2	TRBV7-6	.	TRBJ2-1	TGTGCCAGCAGCTTACCCGGGACTAGCGGGAGTAATGAGCAGTTCTTC	CASSLPGTSGSNEQFF
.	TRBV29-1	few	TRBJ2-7	TGCAGCGTTTGTCCGGATACCTACGAGCAGTACTTC	CSVCPDTYEQYF
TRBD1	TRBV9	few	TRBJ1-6	TGTGCCAGCAGCGACAGTGGGGACAGGGAGTCACCCCTCCACTTT	CASSDSGDRESPLHF
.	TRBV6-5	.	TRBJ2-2	TGTGCCTCCGGACGTGGGGCTAACACCGGGGAGCTGTTTTTT	CASGRGANTGELFF
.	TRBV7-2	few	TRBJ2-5	TGTGCCAGCAGGTCCGAGGGAAAGACCCAGTACTTC	CASRSEGKTQYF
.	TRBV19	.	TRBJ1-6	TGTGCCAGTAGTATGGGGGATCTCAGCTCCTATAATTCACCCCTCCACTTT	CASSMGDLSSYNSPLHF
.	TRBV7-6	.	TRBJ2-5	TGTGCCAGCAGTCCCGACAGGAAAGAGACCCAGTACTTC	CASSPDRKETQYF
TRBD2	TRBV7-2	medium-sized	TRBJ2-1	TGTGCCAGCAGCTTAGTCAAGGCTAGCGGGGGGGCCATTGAGCAGTTCTTC	CASSLVKASGGAIEQFF
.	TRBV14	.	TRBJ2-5	TGTGCCAGCAGCCAACATAATTACCAAGAGACCCAGTACTTC	CASSQHNYQETQYF
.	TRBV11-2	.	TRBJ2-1	TGTGCCAGCTCAGCTTACCCCCGGTCCATTTACAATGAGCAGTTCTTC	CASSAYPRSIYNEQFF
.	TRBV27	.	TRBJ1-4	TGTGCCACAGGGTCTAATGAAAAACTGTTTTTT	CATGSNEKLFF
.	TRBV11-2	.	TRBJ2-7	TGTGCCAGCAGCTTAGGATCGGGACTTCTTCTATACGAGCAGTACTTC	CASSLGSGLLLYEQYF
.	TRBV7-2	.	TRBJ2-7	TGTGCCAGCAGCTTAAGGTTTTACGAGCAGTACTTC	CASSLRFYEQYF
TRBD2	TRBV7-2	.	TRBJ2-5	TGTGCCAGCAGCTTATGGACTAGCGGGGGAGAGACCCAGTACTTC	CASSLWTSGGETQYF
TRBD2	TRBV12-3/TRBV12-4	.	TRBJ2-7	TGTGCCAGCAGTTTAAGGTCTAGCGGGAACTCCTACGAGCAGTACTTC	CASSLRSSGNSYEQYF
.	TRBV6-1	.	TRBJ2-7	TGTGCCAGCAGTGAAGCACGTAGGGTCGAGCAGTACTTC	CASSEARRVEQYF
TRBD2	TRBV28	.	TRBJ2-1	TGTGCCAGCAGTTTACAGCTTACTAGCGGGAGAGTCGATGAGCAGTTCTTC	CASSLQLTSGRVDEQFF
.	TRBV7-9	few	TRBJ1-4	TGTGCCAGCAGCTTAGGGGCAAAAGAAAAACTGTTTTTT	CASSLGAKEKLFF
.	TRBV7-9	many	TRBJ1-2	TGTGCCAGCAGCTTCTTAGTACCCCCCCGCGGCAGGGAAGTAGTTGGCTACACCTTC	CASSFLVPPRGREVVGYTF
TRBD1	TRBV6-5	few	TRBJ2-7	TGTGCCAGCAGTATAGCCGGGACAGGCGACGAGCAGTACTTC	CASSIAGTGDEQYF
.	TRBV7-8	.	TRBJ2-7	TGTGCCAGCAGCCACGCCAATGGGGTAGGGAACGAGCAGTACTTC	CASSHANGVGNEQYF
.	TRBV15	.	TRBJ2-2	TGTGCCACCAGCGGTGAAGACCGGGACCCCACCGGGGAGCTGTTTTTT	CATSGEDRDPTGELFF
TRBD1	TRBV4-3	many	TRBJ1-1	TGCGCCAGCAGGGACAGGGAGGGAACTGAAGCTTTCTTT	CASRDREGTEAFF
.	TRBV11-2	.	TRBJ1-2	TGTGCCAGCAGCCAGGACATCGCTGGCTACACCTTC	CASSQDIAGYTF
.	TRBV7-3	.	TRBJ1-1	TGTGCCAGCAGGGGGACGGGGGACACTGAAGCTTTCTTT	CASRGTGDTEAFF
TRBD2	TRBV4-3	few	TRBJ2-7	TGCGCCAGCAGCCAAGAAAGGGAGGGCCAGTACGAGCAGTACTTC	CASSQEREGQYEQYF
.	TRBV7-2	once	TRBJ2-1	TGTGCCAGCAGCTTTCCCGGGGGAGAGCAGTTCTTC	CASSFPGGEQFF
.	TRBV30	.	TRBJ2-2	TGTGCCTGGAGTGTCTCCGGAGCCGGGGAGCTGTTTTTT	CAWSVSGAGELFF
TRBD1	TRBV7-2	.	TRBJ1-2	TGTGCCAGCAGCTTGACAGGGGATCATGGCTACACCTTC	CASSLTGDHGYTF
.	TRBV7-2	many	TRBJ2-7	TGTGCCAGCAGCTTAGTTTCTGGGTACGAGCAGTACTTC	CASSLVSGYEQYF
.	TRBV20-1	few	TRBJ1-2	TGCAGTGCTAGAGATCTTTCGGAGAACTATGGCTACACCTTC	CSARDLSENYGYTF
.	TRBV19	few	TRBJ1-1	TGTGCCAGTAGTATAGGTAGTGTGACAGGCAGGGCGAACACTGAAGCTTTCTTT	CASSIGSVTGRANTEAFF
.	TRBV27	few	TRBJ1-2	TGTGCCAGCAGTACCTCAGGACAGCTCTATGGCTACACCTTC	CASSTSGQLYGYTF
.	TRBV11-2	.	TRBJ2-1	TGTGCCAGCAACGCCCCGCGGGCCAATGAGCAGTTCTTC	CASNAPRANEQFF
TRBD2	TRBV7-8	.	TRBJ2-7	TGTGCCAGCAGCTGGGGTAGCGGGACCTCCTACGAGCAGTACTTC	CASSWGSGTSYEQYF
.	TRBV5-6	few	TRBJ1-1	TGTGCCAGCAGCTTGGAGCGGAAAAACACTGAAGCTTTCTTT	CASSLERKNTEAFF
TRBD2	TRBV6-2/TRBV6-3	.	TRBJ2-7	TGTGCCAGCAGAGGACTAGCGGTCTCCTACGAGCAGTACTTC	CASRGLAVSYEQYF
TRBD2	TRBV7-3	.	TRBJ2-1	TGTGCCAGCAGCTTAAGCGGGGGGGCGGGAAATGAGCAGTTCTTC	CASSLSGGAGNEQFF
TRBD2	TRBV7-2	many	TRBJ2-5	TGTGCCAGCAGCTATGGACTAGCGAGAAAATTCCAAGAGACCCAGTACTTC	CASSYGLARKFQETQYF
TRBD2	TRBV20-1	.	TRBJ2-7	TGCAGTGCTAGAGATCGACTAGCAACGCACGAGCAGTACTTC	CSARDRLATHEQYF
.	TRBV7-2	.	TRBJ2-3	TGTGCCAGCAGCTCAGGCTATGCAGATACGCAGTATTTT	CASSSGYADTQYF
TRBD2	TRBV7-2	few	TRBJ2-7	TGTGCCAGCAGCTTAGGTTTAGCGGGAGGGTACGAGCAGTACTTC	CASSLGLAGGYEQYF
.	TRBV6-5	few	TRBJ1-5	TGTGCCAGCAGTTTCGGGGCGTATAGCAATCAGCCCCAGCATTTT	CASSFGAYSNQPQHF